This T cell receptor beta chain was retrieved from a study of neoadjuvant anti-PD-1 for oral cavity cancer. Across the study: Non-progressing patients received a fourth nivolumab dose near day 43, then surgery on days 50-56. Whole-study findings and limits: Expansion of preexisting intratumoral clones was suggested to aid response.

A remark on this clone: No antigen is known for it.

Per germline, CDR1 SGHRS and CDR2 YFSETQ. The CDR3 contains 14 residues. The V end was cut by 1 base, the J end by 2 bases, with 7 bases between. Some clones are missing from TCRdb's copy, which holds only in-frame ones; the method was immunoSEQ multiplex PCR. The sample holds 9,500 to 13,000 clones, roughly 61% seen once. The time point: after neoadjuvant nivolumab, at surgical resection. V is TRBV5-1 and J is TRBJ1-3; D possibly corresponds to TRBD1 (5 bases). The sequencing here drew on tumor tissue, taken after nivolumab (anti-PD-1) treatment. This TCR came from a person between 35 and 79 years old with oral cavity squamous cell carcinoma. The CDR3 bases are TGCGCCAGCAGCTTGACAGGTGCTGGAAACACCATATATTTT. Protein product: CASSLTGAGNTIYF.